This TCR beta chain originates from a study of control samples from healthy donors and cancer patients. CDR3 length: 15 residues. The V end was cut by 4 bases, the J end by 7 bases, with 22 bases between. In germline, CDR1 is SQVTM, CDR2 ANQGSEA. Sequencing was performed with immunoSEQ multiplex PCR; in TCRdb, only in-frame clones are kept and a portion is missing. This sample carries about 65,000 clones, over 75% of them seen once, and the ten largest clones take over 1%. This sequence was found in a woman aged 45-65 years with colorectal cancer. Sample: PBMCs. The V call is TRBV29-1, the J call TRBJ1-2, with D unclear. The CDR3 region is CSVAPSADSRGGYTF. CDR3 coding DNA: TGCAGCGTTGCCCCCTCGGCGGACTCTCGTGGTGGCTACACCTTC. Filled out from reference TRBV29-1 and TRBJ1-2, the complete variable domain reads SAVISQKPSRDICQRGTSLTIQCQVDSQVTMMFWYRQQPGQSLTLIATANQGSEATYESGFVIDKFPISRPNLTFSTLTVSNMSPEDSSIYLCSVAPSADSRGGYTFGSGTRLTVV.